This passage covers 6 T cell receptor beta chains from one sample sequenced in a study of T cell changes during pregnancy in multiple sclerosis (dated by TCRdb to between 2019 and 2020). Receptor libraries were prepared by the immunoSEQ multiplex PCR assay. The immuneACCESS repertoire file appears here via TCRdb, limited to in-frame rearrangements. These files lack a portion of the clones; in checked studies, under half of the deficit traces to unresolved V genes, and the cause of the others is not known. For this sample the table gives about 36,000 clones, of which around 92% were detected only once. The ten biggest clones cover 0.43% of the sample. This sample comprised CD4+ T cells from peripheral blood mononuclear cells, obtained in the third trimester of pregnancy. The receptors come from a female donor in good health, enrolled as a control in a pregnancy study.

The chain combines TRBV15 with TRBJ1-1; D remains unclear. Trimming pared 5 bases from V and 3 bases from J, leaving 13 bases between. This CDR3 region has 14 residues. The germline V gene encodes CDR1 LNHNV and CDR2 YYDKDF (reference sequence). The CDR3 region is CATSFRVADTEAFF. CDR3 DNA sequence: TGTGCCACCAGCTTTAGAGTCGCCGACACTGAAGCTTTCTTT.

The rearrangement links TRBV10-2 to TRBJ1-4; 9 bases match TRBD1. Germline-derived CDR1 and CDR2 are WSHSY and SAAADI. The CDR3 runs to 12 residues. After removal of 6 bases from V and 7 bases from J, the junction contained 0 bases not matched to a gene. This chain's CDR3 is CASRTGGEKLFF. Written as DNA, the CDR3 is TGCGCCAGCAGGACAGGGGGTGAAAAACTGTTTTTT.

The chain is built from TRBV6-5 and TRBJ1-2; the D gene is possibly TRBD1 (6 bases). The CDR3 loop spans 13 amino acids. Germline V gives CDR1 MNHEY, CDR2 SVGAGI. V dropped 8 bases and J dropped 2 bases, with 12 bases sitting between them. The CDR3 DNA is TGTGCCAGCGGGACCGGACAGAACTATGGCTACACCTTC. Translated, it gives CASGTGQNYGYTF.

The chain couples TRBV6-6 to TRBJ1-2; possibly TRBD1 for D (5 bases). Germline V lookup: CDR1 MNHNY, CDR2 SVGAGI (reference sequence). Trimming took 10 bases from V and 6 from J, leaving 15 bases between them. The CDR3 sequence is 12 residues long. CDR3 bases: TGTGCCACCTTACGGGGGACCGATGGCTACACCTTC. This encodes CATLRGTDGYTF.

This rearrangement joins TRBV7-9 to TRBJ1-5; D is undetermined. The CDR3 consists of 13 residues. The V gene's germline CDR1 is SEHNR and CDR2 FQNEAQ (reference sequence). V was clipped by 5 bases and J by 2 bases, with 7 bases between them. Here the CDR3 DNA reads TGTGCCAGCAGCCGCGCTGGCAATCAGCCCCAGCATTTT. This translates into CASSRAGNQPQHF.

The chain recombines TRBV28 with TRBJ2-7, with 7 bases matching TRBD2. The V gene end was trimmed by 6 bases and the J gene end by 0 bases; junction bases not matched to a gene: 8. Germline lookup yields CDR1 MDHEN and CDR2 SYDVKM. The CDR3 is made up of 15 amino acids. DNA for the CDR3: TGTGCCAGCAGACTAACGCGGGGGTCCTCCTACGAGCAGTACTTC. Its translation is CASRLTRGSSYEQYF.